Sequencing of this T cell receptor (beta chain) was carried out in a study of blood T cell repertoires in COVID-19. Study information: Samples representing acute and convalescent COVID-19 were sourced from the United States, Italy and Spain. PBMCs, B-cell-depleted T cells, or T cells were the source of the cDNA or gDNA that made up the material.

The authors' processing: Using reference gene primer amplification, nucleated cell counts were estimated. Sequenced by immunoSEQ multiplex PCR; TCRdb stores in-frame clones only, minus some. V, J and clone size derive from that table, while D and trimming were established from the DNA sequence. The sample consists of 160,000 or so clones, roughly 93% of them appearing once. The V gene lost 6 bases and the J gene lost 11 bases, with 17 bases spanning the gap. Germline V lookup: CDR1 MNHEY, CDR2 SVGAGI. This CDR3 is built from 13 residues. The clonotype was recovered from a man between 18 and 29 years old with acute or convalescent COVID-19. The chain uses TRBV6-5 and TRBJ2-1; the D gene is possibly TRBD2 (5 bases). Source material: peripheral blood. The CDR3 nucleotides are TGTGCCAGCAGCTCGCCCGGGATGGCCAAGCAGTTCTTC. Translating gives CASSSPGMAKQFF.